Shown below are 10 T cell receptor beta chains from a single sample sequenced in a study of cytomegalovirus exposure and HLA in healthy donors (dated by TCRdb to 2016 to 2017). Receptor amplification or capture employed the immunoSEQ multiplex PCR assay. A mixture of 60 forward primers for TCR Vbeta segments and 13 reverse primers for TCR Jbeta segments was used in the multiplex PCR. TCRdb obtained this table from immuneACCESS and retained in-frame rearrangements with V and J assigned. These tables miss some clones; where compared with another copy, unresolved V genes account for less than half of the shortfall, and the remainder is unexplained. The sample data list approximately 190,000 clones, and 75% to 85% of these were observed just once. Together, the top ten hold over 5% of the sample. Sample: PBMCs. The receptors stem from a woman aged 45 to 65 in good health and CMV-seropositive.

This chain links TRBV28 with TRBJ2-7, with TRBD2 matching over 7 bases. Germline lookup yields CDR1 MDHEN and CDR2 SYDVKM. The V and J ends lost 5 bases and 2 bases, in that order; junction bases with no gene match: 12. This CDR3 is built from 16 residues. The CDR3 loop reads CASSDNSGGPTYEQYF. The DNA of the CDR3 is TGTGCCAGCAGTGACAACTCGGGAGGCCCAACCTACGAGCAGTACTTC.

The J gene is TRBJ2-5, the V gene TRBV6-1; possible D gene TRBD1, 5 bases. CDR3 length: 15 amino acids. V lost 3 bases to trimming and J lost 0 bases, with 11 bases between them. Germline CDR1 reads MNHNS; CDR2 reads SASEGT. Here the CDR3 DNA reads TGTGCCAGCAGTGATTGGGGCAGCAACCAAGAGACCCAGTACTTC. It yields the protein CASSDWGSNQETQYF.

This chain links TRBV9 with TRBJ2-7; D gene ambiguous. Germline V lookup: CDR1 SGDLS, CDR2 YYNGEE. V was clipped by 1 base and J by 2 bases, with 13 bases between them. The CDR3 is 15 residues long. The CDR3 reads CASSVSVGSPYEQYF. The CDR3 DNA sequence: TGTGCCAGCAGCGTAAGCGTTGGTTCCCCCTACGAGCAGTACTTC.

The chain uses TRBV6-5 and TRBJ2-1; 11 bases are shared with TRBD2. Per germline, CDR1 MNHEY and CDR2 SVGAGI. J was trimmed by 5 bases and V by 6 bases; bases with no gene match: 3. The CDR3 spans 14 residues. This CDR3 is CASSPGLADNEQFF. CDR3 in DNA: TGTGCCAGCAGCCCGGGACTAGCGGACAATGAGCAGTTCTTC.

The chain has TRBV2 and TRBJ1-2, with D uncertain. Germline CDR1 SNHLY, CDR2 FYNNEI. The CDR3 consists of 13 residues. Trimming left V 7 bases short and J 8 bases short, with 17 bases between. The chain's CDR3 is CASTVGGFKGYTF. In DNA form, the CDR3 reads TGTGCCAGCACCGTGGGAGGGTTTAAGGGCTACACCTTC.

This clone has only a few counts. This chain joins TRBV5-8 and TRBJ2-3, with 11 bases aligning to TRBD2. J was trimmed by 2 bases and V by 4 bases; bases with no gene match: 6. Germline CDR1 SGHTS, CDR2 YDEGEE. The CDR3 is 16 residues long. The CDR3 loop is CASSPGLAAFTDTQYF. The CDR3 DNA reads TGTGCCAGCAGCCCGGGACTAGCGGCCTTCACAGATACGCAGTATTTT.

This clone was detected only once. The chain employs TRBV9 and TRBJ2-1; D unclear. From germline, CDR1 is SGDLS and CDR2 YYNGEE. This CDR3 contains 15 residues. Between the trimmed V and J ends, which lost 1 base and 0 bases, there was a span of 8 bases. This chain's CDR3 is CASSVSPSSYNEQFF. CDR3 nucleotides: TGTGCCAGCAGCGTATCCCCGAGCTCCTACAATGAGCAGTTCTTC.

The J gene is TRBJ1-5, the V gene TRBV2; weak D call: TRBD1 (5 bases). This CDR3 has 14 amino acids. Trimming took 6 bases from V and 3 from J, leaving 12 bases between them. In germline, CDR1 is SNHLY, CDR2 FYNNEI. This CDR3 reads CASRRDGDNQPQHF. The CDR3 DNA reads as TGTGCCAGCAGGCGGGACGGCGACAATCAGCCCCAGCATTTT.

The CDR3 DNA is TGTGCCAGTAGTAAAGACAGGGAGAACACTGAAGCTTTCTTT. It yields the protein CASSKDRENTEAFF. V usage is TRBV19 and J usage is TRBJ1-1; 7 positions agree with TRBD1. The V gene's germline CDR1 is LNHDA and CDR2 SQIVND (reference sequence). The CDR3 spans 14 residues. V gave up 4 bases and J gave up 1 base; unmatched junction bases: 3.

The CDR3 DNA sequence: TGTGCCACCACCGACACTGCGAACTATGGCTACACCTTC. Translation: CATTDTANYGYTF. J is TRBJ1-2 and V is TRBV7-9; D not resolved. With 10 bases removed from V and 2 bases from J, the gap between germline ends came to 14 bases. CDR3 length: 13 residues. Germline CDR1 is SEHNR and CDR2 is FQNEAQ (reference sequence).